The 28 T cell receptor beta chains below were found in one sample sequenced in a study of T cells in Graves' hyperthyroidism and ophthalmopathy. Researchers amplified the TCR beta CDR3 regions from RNA transcripts. The HTBI primer set drove a first-round RT-PCR of the TCR CDR3. TCRdb re-called the multiplex PCR reads with MiXCR, one entry per CDR3 protein. Among tens of thousands of distinct CDR3 sequences, around 40% were seen once, and the ten largest hold around a tenth. Sequencing was performed on blood. These receptors were collected from a woman younger than 45 with Graves' hyperthyroidism.

This clonotype came up many times. This rearrangement joins TRBV18 to TRBJ1-5; D gene uncertain. Looked up from germline, CDR1 is KGHSH and CDR2 is LQKENI. V lost 6 bases and J lost 2, with 11 bases in between. The CDR3 is 14 residues long. DNA of the CDR3: TGTGCCAGCTCCCAGTCGAGTGGCAATCAGCCCCAGCATTTT. As protein: CASSQSSGNQPQHF.

Comments on this clonotype: Without the conserved terminal phenylalanine or tryptophan, this CDR3 likely stems from a read error. This chain links TRBV11-3 with TRBJ2-2, with unresolved D. This CDR3 has 11 amino acids. V lost 6 bases to trimming and J lost 7 bases, with 6 bases between them. The V gene's germline CDR1 is SGHNT and CDR2 YENEEA. CDR3 amino acids: CASSSLGELFS. The CDR3 nucleotides read TGTGCCAGCAGTTCGCTCGGGGAGCTGTTTTCT.

This clonotype was counted many times. The V call is TRBV27, the J call TRBJ1-1; a possible D gene is TRBD1 (5 bases). The CDR3 has 14 amino acids. Germline V gives CDR1 MNHEY, CDR2 SMNVEV (reference sequence). V lost 6 bases, J lost 5 bases, and 16 bases lay in between. CDR3 in DNA: TGTGCCAGCAGCCCTTATCGTAGGGGAACTGAAGCTTTCTTT. It codes for CASSPYRRGTEAFF.

There are a few counts of this clonotype. A much larger clone differs from this one at a single base, so this may be a read error. J is TRBJ1-1 and V is TRBV9; D may be TRBD1 (5 bases). Germline V gives CDR1 SGDLS, CDR2 YYNGEE. V gave up 4 bases and J gave up 3 bases, with 10 bases separating them. This CDR3 contains 13 residues. CDR3 in DNA: TGTGCCAGCAGCCAAGGAGGGGACACTGAAGCTTTCTTT. This gives the protein CASSQGGDTEAFF.

The V gene is TRBV7-9, the J gene TRBJ2-2; 7 bases are shared with TRBD2. The CDR3 contains 15 residues. Germline loops: CDR1 SEHNR, CDR2 FQNEAQ (reference sequence). V gave up 5 bases and J gave up 5 bases; unmatched junction bases: 8. In DNA form, the CDR3 reads TGTGCCAGCAGCGCGGGACGCGGGAGTACCGGGGAGCTGTTTTTT. This encodes CASSAGRGSTGELFF.

V is TRBV6-2 or TRBV6-3 and J is TRBJ1-1; no firm D call. V lost 10 bases and J lost 4, with 16 bases in between. Germline V gene lookup returns CDR1 MNHEY and CDR2 SVGEGT. The CDR3 has 13 residues. Written as DNA, the CDR3 is TGTGCCAACATCCGTCGGGGAGGCACTGAAGCTTTCTTT. Residues: CANIRRGGTEAFF.

The chain is built from TRBV19 and TRBJ2-5; TRBD2 matches 7 bases. The CDR3 loop spans 16 amino acids. V lost 5 bases and J lost 4; bases outside the gene matches: 13. Germline lookup yields CDR1 LNHDA and CDR2 SQIVND (reference sequence). As DNA, the CDR3 is TGTGCCAGTAGTCATGCCTCGCTAGCGGTTGGAGAGACCCAGTACTTC. Encoded protein: CASSHASLAVGETQYF. Drawing the rest from reference TRBV19 and TRBJ2-5, the complete variable domain is DGGITQSPKYLFRKEGQNVTLSCEQNLNHDAMYWYRQDPGQGLRLIYYSQIVNDFQKGDIAEGYSVSREKKESFPLTVTSAQKNPTAFYLCASSHASLAVGETQYFGPGTRLLVL.

This chain joins TRBV20-1 and TRBJ2-5, with TRBD1 matching 8 bases. Trimming cost V 7 bases and J 7 bases; bases outside gene matches: 8. The CDR3 has 12 amino acids. Per the germline V gene, CDR1 is DFQATT and CDR2 is SNEGSKA (reference sequence). The CDR3 is CSVGTGTGTQYF. CDR3 sequence (DNA): TGCAGTGTAGGGACAGGCACCGGGACCCAGTACTTC.

This clonotype has a handful of counts. The chain employs TRBV9 and TRBJ1-2, with D maybe TRBD1 (5 bases). Germline CDR1 SGDLS, CDR2 YYNGEE. The V end was cut by 3 bases, the J end by 4 bases, with 7 bases between. This CDR3 has 12 residues. The CDR3 region is CASSGGGYGYTF. In nucleotides, the CDR3 is TGTGCCAGCAGCGGGGGCGGCTATGGCTACACCTTC.

This clonotype was counted many times. The V gene is TRBV5-4, the J gene TRBJ2-1, with D perhaps being TRBD1 or TRBD2 (5 bases each). Germline assignment: CDR1 SGHNT and CDR2 YYREEE (reference sequence). Trimming took off 6 bases at V and 0 bases at J, with 13 bases between the two ends. There are 15 residues in the CDR3. The CDR3 DNA reads as TGTGCCAGCAACCCCGGGACGGGCTCCTACAATGAGCAGTTCTTC. Translating gives CASNPGTGSYNEQFF.

This clonotype has a count of ten or more. V is TRBV6-5 and J is TRBJ1-1, with TRBD1 matching 7 bases. Losses at the gene ends were 6 bases for V and 1 base for J; bases not matched to a gene: 8. CDR3 length: 15 amino acids. Looked up from germline, CDR1 is MNHEY and CDR2 is SVGAGI. CDR3 in DNA: TGTGCCAGCAGAGAGGGGGCATCGGGGAACACTGAAGCTTTCTTT. This codes for CASREGASGNTEAFF.

This clonotype is medium-sized within its sample. This rearrangement joins TRBV10-1 to TRBJ2-1; 9 positions match TRBD2. V dropped 3 bases and J dropped 7; count of bases not matched to a gene: 4. The CDR3 length is 14 residues. CDR1 is WNHNN and CDR2 is SYGVQD in the germline V gene (reference sequence). The CDR3, as DNA: TGCGCCAGCAGTGAAGGCGGGAGGGCTAATGAGCAGTTCTTC. Encoded protein: CASSEGGRANEQFF.

This clonotype was detected ten times or more. The rearrangement joins TRBV28 to TRBJ2-1; maybe TRBD2 (6 bases). The CDR3 sequence is 11 residues long. Trimming shortened V by 6 bases and J by 10 bases, and 10 bases separated the two germline ends. The germline V gene encodes CDR1 MDHEN and CDR2 SYDVKM. CDR3 residues: CASRRLEEQFF. The CDR3 DNA reads TGTGCCAGCAGACGACTAGAAGAGCAGTTCTTC.

As regards this clonotype: The CDR3 ends on some other residue instead of the conserved phenylalanine or tryptophan, so this is likely a read error. The DNA is omitted, as the CDR3 cannot be located on it reliably, and the CDR3 follows TCRdb's listing. The chain couples TRBV5-5 to TRBJ1-1. Per the germline V gene, CDR1 is SGHKS and CDR2 is YYEKEE (reference sequence). From its first to its last residue, the CDR3 has 12 amino acids. The CDR3 loop reads CASRSGDTEVFL.

This clonotype was detected many times. The chain uses TRBV5-8 and TRBJ1-1, with D hard to call. The CDR3 is 16 amino acids. V was clipped by 0 bases and J by 11 bases, with 23 bases between them. CDR1 and CDR2 from the germline V gene are SGHTS and YDEGEE. The CDR3 DNA sequence: TGTGCCAGCAGCTTGGGAGTTTCGGTCATGGTGTGGAACGCTTTCTTT. Protein: CASSLGVSVMVWNAFF.

This clonotype was recorded at least ten times. The CDR3 is CASSRGAVTHLDTQYF. The CDR3 region has the DNA TGCGCCAGCAGCAGGGGGGCGGTCACACACCTTGATACGCAGTATTTT. The chain joins TRBV5-1 to TRBJ2-3; D is possibly TRBD1 or TRBD2 (6 bases each). The CDR3 has 16 residues. Trimming removed 4 bases from V and 6 bases from J, with 21 bases in between. Germline values: CDR1 SGHRS, CDR2 YFSETQ.

This clonotype is categorized as medium-sized (0.01 to 0.1%). The chain joins TRBV9 to TRBJ1-2; 7 bases map to TRBD1. The germline CDR1 and CDR2 sequences are SGDLS and YYNGEE. V lost 0 bases and J lost 8; bases outside the gene matches: 10. The CDR3 is made up of 15 amino acids. Here the CDR3 reads CASSVARDSGGGYTF. The CDR3 DNA is TGTGCCAGCAGCGTAGCTCGGGACAGCGGTGGCGGCTACACCTTC.

This clonotype occurred many times. The V call is TRBV7-4, the J call TRBJ2-7, with D unclear. Trimming removed 2 bases at V and 1 base at J, with 12 bases between. From germline, CDR1 is SGHVT and CDR2 SQSDAQ. CDR3 length: 15 amino acids. DNA of the CDR3: TGTGCCAGCAGCTTAAACAGCCATGTTTCCTACGAGCAGTACTTC. Translation: CASSLNSHVSYEQYF. Full variable domain (rest looked up from reference TRBV7-4 and TRBJ2-7): GAGVSQSPRYKVAKRGRDVALRCDSISGHVTLYWYRQTLGQGSEVLTYSQSDAQRDKSGRPSGRFSAERPERSVSTLKIQRTEQGDSAVYLCASSLNSHVSYEQYFGPGTRLTVT.

The CDR3 region has the DNA TGTGCCACCAGTGCCAGCGGAGGTAACAGTGGCTACACCTTC. As protein: CATSASGGNSGYTF. The J gene is TRBJ1-2, the V gene TRBV24-1; D is uncertain. V lost 5 bases to trimming and J lost 7 bases, with 16 bases between them. The CDR3 sequence is 14 residues long. Germline loops: CDR1 KGHDR, CDR2 SFDVKD.

This clonotype has at least ten counts. J is TRBJ1-1 and V is TRBV3-1, with D possibly being TRBD1 (6 bases). V lost 3 bases, J lost 8 bases, and 10 bases lay in between. CDR1 is LGHDT and CDR2 is YNNKEL in the germline V gene (reference sequence). The CDR3 has 12 amino acids. In DNA, the CDR3 is TGTGCCAGCAGCCAGACTAGGGGGGAAGCTTTCTTT. Translated: CASSQTRGEAFF.

The CDR3 loop is CASSIEAQRGTPAQYF. CDR3 nucleotides: TGTGCCAGTAGTATAGAAGCCCAGCGGGGGACTCCGGCCCAGTACTTC. The V gene is TRBV19, the J gene TRBJ2-5; TRBD2 matches 8 bases. J lost 9 bases, V lost 0 bases, and 12 bases had no gene match. Looked up from germline, CDR1 is LNHDA and CDR2 is SQIVND (reference sequence). The CDR3 contains 16 residues.

This clonotype has at least ten counts. CDR3 DNA sequence: TGTGCCAGCTCACCAGGGGCGGGTCAGCCCCAGCATTTT. This sequence encodes CASSPGAGQPQHF. The gene calls are TRBV18 and TRBJ1-5, with a tentative D call TRBD1 (5 bases). V was cut by 2 bases and J by 6 bases, with 8 bases left in between. Germline-derived CDR1 and CDR2 are KGHSH and LQKENI. CDR3 length: 13 residues.

This clonotype was seen at least ten times. This chain joins TRBV19 and TRBJ2-2; a weak D match, TRBD1 (5 bases). The V gene's germline CDR1 is LNHDA and CDR2 SQIVND (reference sequence). V was shortened by 1 base and J by 8 bases, with 11 bases between the two germline ends. The CDR3 has 14 amino acids. CDR3 DNA: TGTGCCAGTAGTATAGTCCCTCCAGGGGGGGAGCTGTTTTTT. It specifies CASSIVPPGGELFF.

By share, this clonotype counts as medium-sized. V gene TRBV9 combines with J gene TRBJ2-2; D gene uncertain. This CDR3 is 13 amino acids long. From germline, CDR1 is SGDLS and CDR2 YYNGEE. Deletions cut 0 bases from V and 7 bases from J, with 7 bases between. The CDR3: CASSVDLSGELFF. The CDR3 nucleotides are TGTGCCAGCAGCGTAGATCTAAGCGGGGAGCTGTTTTTT.

In regard to this clonotype: In this CDR3 the conserved last residue, phenylalanine or tryptophan, is missing, so a read error is likely. The DNA is left out, because the CDR3 cannot be placed on it with certainty; the CDR3 is given as TCRdb lists it. V usage is TRBV5-5 and J usage is TRBJ1-1. Germline-derived CDR1 and CDR2 are SGHKS and YYEKEE (reference sequence). The CDR3 length equals 8 residues, ends included. CDR3 region: CASSLAVL.

This clonotype was picked up one time. Here the CDR3 omits its conserved ending phenylalanine or tryptophan, so a read error is the likely source. The rearrangement links TRBV5-1 to TRBJ1-4; D is perhaps TRBD1 (5 bases). V was shortened by 3 bases and J by 7 bases, with 10 bases between the two germline ends. This CDR3 has 13 residues. From germline, CDR1 is SGHRS and CDR2 YFSETQ. CDR3 in amino acids: CASSWGGGEKLFL. CDR3 coding DNA: TGCGCCAGCAGCTGGGGGGGGGGTGAAAAACTGTTTCTT.

The gene calls are TRBV5-5 and TRBJ2-5; D is tentatively TRBD1 or TRBD2 (5 bases each). Germline V gene data show CDR1 as SGHKS and CDR2 as YYEKEE (reference sequence). V was trimmed by 2 bases and J by 1 base, leaving 15 bases between them. This CDR3 spans 16 amino acids. The CDR3 sequence is CASSLRGAAVQETQYF. CDR3 sequence (DNA): TGTGCCAGCAGCTTACGAGGGGCAGCAGTCCAAGAGACCCAGTACTTC.

Many counts were recorded for this clonotype. The CDR3 loop reads CASRAGTTRQETQYF. CDR3 in DNA: TGTGCCAGCAGGGCAGGGACTACGAGACAAGAGACCCAGTACTTC. V and J are TRBV27 and TRBJ2-5; 7 bases are shared with TRBD2. Trimming at V came to 6 bases and at J to 2 bases, leaving 9 bases not matched to a gene. The CDR3 covers 15 residues. Germline V gives CDR1 MNHEY, CDR2 SMNVEV (reference sequence).